Following are 21 T cell receptor beta chains from one sample sequenced in a study of T cell responses to AZD1222 COVID-19 vaccine. Generated by immunoSEQ multiplex PCR, the TCRdb table keeps only in-frame clones and is missing some. The sample holds more than 150,000 clones, 80% to 95% seen once. The sample in question was peripheral blood, obtained on day 0 of AZD1222 vaccination. These receptors were obtained from an adult in good health.

CDR3 loop: CAWSTVGLTEAFF. As DNA, the CDR3 is TGTGCCTGGAGTACAGTGGGGCTGACTGAAGCTTTCTTT. J is TRBJ1-1 and V is TRBV30; a possible D gene is TRBD1 (5 bases). Trimming shortened V by 2 bases and J by 5 bases, and 12 bases separated the two germline ends. Germline assignment: CDR1 GTSNPN and CDR2 SVGIG (reference sequence). This CDR3 is 13 amino acids long.

The chain employs TRBV7-8 and TRBJ2-7; no firm D call. CDR3 size: 14 residues. Germline values: CDR1 SGHVS, CDR2 FQNEAQ. V lost 4 bases to trimming and J lost 3 bases, with 13 bases between them. CDR3 sequence reads: CASSSPAANYEQYF. CDR3 DNA sequence: TGTGCCAGCAGCTCCCCGGCAGCGAACTACGAGCAGTACTTC.

This rearrangement joins TRBV5-1 to TRBJ1-4, with a tentative D call TRBD1 (5 bases). Germline V gives CDR1 SGHRS, CDR2 YFSETQ. The CDR3 consists of 18 residues. V dropped 0 bases and J dropped 2 bases, with 17 bases sitting between them. The CDR3 loop is CASSLGRGGLTTNEKLFF. The CDR3 DNA is TGCGCCAGCAGCTTGGGGCGCGGGGGTCTGACGACTAATGAAAAACTGTTTTTT.

The chain employs TRBV9 and TRBJ1-5, with D possibly matching TRBD1 (5 bases). V lost 4 bases, J lost 4 bases, and 12 bases lay in between. Germline-derived CDR1 and CDR2 are SGDLS and YYNGEE. The CDR3 extends over 14 amino acids. CDR3 DNA sequence: TGTGCCAGCAGCCCTTGGCAGGGAAATCAGCCCCAGCATTTT. It encodes CASSPWQGNQPQHF. The variable domain in full, completed from reference TRBV9 and TRBJ1-5, reads DSGVTQTPKHLITATGQRVTLRCSPRSGDLSVYWYQQSLDQGLQFLIQYYNGEERAKGNILERFSAQQFPDLHSELNLSSLELGDSALYFCASSPWQGNQPQHFGDGTRLSIL.

The J gene is TRBJ1-2, the V gene TRBV28; possible D gene TRBD1, 6 bases. Germline V gene data show CDR1 as MDHEN and CDR2 as SYDVKM. The V gene lost 5 bases and the J gene lost 8 bases, with 18 bases spanning the gap. The CDR3 length is 14 residues. The CDR3: CASSELGQRLGYTF. In DNA, the CDR3 is TGTGCCAGCAGTGAGCTAGGACAGAGATTGGGCTACACCTTC.

This clone was detected once. The V and J genes are TRBV4-2 and TRBJ2-7; weak D call: TRBD2 (6 bases). Germline-derived CDR1 and CDR2 are LGHNA and YNFKEQ. This CDR3 region has 15 residues. V lost 0 bases and J lost 0, with 9 bases in between. DNA of the CDR3: TGTGCCAGCAGCCAAGAGGAGGGCTACTCCTACGAGCAGTACTTC. Protein product: CASSQEEGYSYEQYF.

This clone has just one count. This sample also contains other DNA sequences that code for the same CDR3. The chain joins TRBV9 to TRBJ2-5; D tentatively fits TRBD1 or TRBD2 (6 bases each). Germline V gives CDR1 SGDLS, CDR2 YYNGEE. This CDR3 has 14 amino acids. The ends were cut back, 1 base at V and 5 bases at J, with 12 bases in the middle. The CDR3 here is CASSVSGGPETQYF. The CDR3 bases are TGTGCCAGCAGCGTAAGTGGGGGGCCTGAGACCCAGTACTTC.

The chain joins TRBV10-2 to TRBJ1-5; D uncertain. This CDR3 has 15 amino acids. Germline-derived CDR1 and CDR2 are WSHSY and SAAADI. The V end lost 2 bases, the J end lost 3 bases, and 11 bases lay between the germline ends. The CDR3 spells CASSERRAYNQPQHF. DNA for the CDR3: TGCGCCAGCAGTGAGCGACGGGCCTACAATCAGCCCCAGCATTTT.

The chain is built from TRBV24-1 and TRBJ1-1, with D unresolved. The CDR3 sequence is 13 residues long. Germline V gene lookup returns CDR1 KGHDR and CDR2 SFDVKD. Trimming removed 9 bases at V and 1 base at J, with 11 bases between. CDR3 nucleotide sequence: TGTGCCACCTCGGCAGAGTGGAACACTGAAGCTTTCTTT. Translation gives CATSAEWNTEAFF.

This clone has only a few counts. The rearrangement joins TRBV6-6 to TRBJ2-1; 7 positions agree with TRBD1. The V and J ends lost 5 bases and 5 bases, in that order; junction bases with no gene match: 15. The length of the CDR3 is 17 residues. Germline V gives CDR1 MNHNY, CDR2 SVGAGI (reference sequence). The CDR3 loop reads CASSPKGASSINNEQFF. DNA of the CDR3: TGTGCCAGCAGTCCGAAGGGGGCTAGCTCCATCAACAATGAGCAGTTCTTC.

The chain is built from TRBV7-9 and TRBJ1-4; weak D call: TRBD1 (5 bases). Germline assignment: CDR1 SEHNR and CDR2 FQNEAQ (reference sequence). Trimming shortened V by 3 bases and J by 8 bases, and 13 bases separated the two germline ends. This CDR3 is 14 amino acids long. This CDR3 reads CASSFGTWGEKLFF. The CDR3 region has the DNA TGTGCCAGCAGCTTCGGGACTTGGGGGGAAAAACTGTTTTTT.

The J gene is TRBJ1-5, the V gene TRBV2; 9 nucleotides agree with TRBD1. Germline V gives CDR1 SNHLY, CDR2 FYNNEI. The CDR3 extends over 16 amino acids. J lost 6 bases, V lost 3 bases, and 9 bases had no gene match. CDR3 in DNA: TGTGCCAGCAGTGAGGGGGGGACAGGGTGGTTTCAGCCCCAGCATTTT. This encodes CASSEGGTGWFQPQHF.

This clone appeared once. The chain employs TRBV11-2 and TRBJ2-3, with D possibly being TRBD2 (6 bases). CDR1 is SGHAT and CDR2 is FQNNGV in the germline V gene. The CDR3 runs to 15 residues. The ends were cut back, 1 base at V and 4 bases at J, with 12 bases in the middle. The CDR3, as DNA: TGTGCCAGCAGCTTAGTTTCCGTAGCGGCAGATACGCAGTATTTT. Its protein product is CASSLVSVAADTQYF.

The chain joins TRBV10-3 to TRBJ2-7; TRBD1 is a possible D gene (6 bases). The germline V gene has CDR1 ENHRY and CDR2 SYGVKD. V lost 2 bases to trimming and J lost 2 bases, with 13 bases between them. The CDR3 has 15 residues. The CDR3: CAISERQGYPYEQYF. The CDR3 DNA follows: TGTGCCATCAGTGAGCGGCAGGGGTATCCCTACGAGCAGTACTTC.

The chain carries TRBV7-2 and TRBJ1-2, with D perhaps TRBD1 (5 bases). The germline CDR1 and CDR2 sequences are SGHTA and FQGNSA. The CDR3 covers 15 residues. The V end was cut by 1 base, the J end by 6 bases, with 15 bases between. The CDR3 nucleotides are TGTGCCAGCAGCTTAGAGTGGAGGGGCCCTGATGGCTACACCTTC. Residues: CASSLEWRGPDGYTF.

V gene TRBV28 combines with J gene TRBJ2-1; D is perhaps TRBD2 (5 bases). This CDR3 is 14 amino acids long. Trimming shortened V by 6 bases and J by 3 bases, and 12 bases separated the two germline ends. CDR1 and CDR2 from the germline V gene are MDHEN and SYDVKM. DNA of the CDR3: TGTGCCAGCAGGTCCTCCGGGAACTACAATGAGCAGTTCTTC. This encodes CASRSSGNYNEQFF.

This sequence joins TRBV7-2 and TRBJ2-5; 7 bases match TRBD1. The CDR3 sequence is 16 residues long. V gave up 5 bases and J gave up 2 bases; unmatched junction bases: 11. Germline loops: CDR1 SGHTA, CDR2 FQGNSA. In nucleotides, the CDR3 is TGTGCCAGCAGCGTAAGTCCGGGACAGATACAAGAGACCCAGTACTTC. Residues: CASSVSPGQIQETQYF. Combining the CDR3 with reference TRBV7-2 and TRBJ2-5 gives the whole variable domain GAGVSQSPSNKVTEKGKDVELRCDPISGHTALYWYRQSLGQGLEFLIYFQGNSAPDKSGLPSDRFSAERTGGSVSTLTIQRTQQEDSAVYLCASSVSPGQIQETQYFGPGTRLLVL.

The rearrangement links TRBV4-1 to TRBJ2-1, with 8 positions matching TRBD2. Germline CDR1 and CDR2: MGHRA and YSYEKL. Trimming took 0 bases from V and 6 from J; bases not matched to a gene: 10. The CDR3 loop spans 17 amino acids. This CDR3 is CASSQDGLAGQFNEQFF. DNA for the CDR3: TGCGCCAGCAGCCAAGATGGTCTAGCGGGTCAATTCAATGAGCAGTTCTTC.

V gene TRBV2 combines with J gene TRBJ2-7; D unresolved. The ends were cut back, 0 bases at V and 0 bases at J, with 12 bases in the middle. The germline V gene encodes CDR1 SNHLY and CDR2 FYNNEI. The CDR3 sequence is 16 residues long. The CDR3 region is CASSEALPRSSYEQYF. The CDR3 nucleotides are TGTGCCAGCAGTGAAGCGCTCCCTAGAAGCTCCTACGAGCAGTACTTC.

The chain employs TRBV7-2 and TRBJ2-7; 8 bases are shared with TRBD1. Trimming removed 2 bases from V and 7 bases from J; junction bases left unmatched: 7. The CDR3 runs 14 residues. CDR1 and CDR2 from the germline V gene are SGHTA and FQGNSA. In nucleotides, the CDR3 is TGTGCCAGCAGCTTACAGGGGGCGGTCGGGGAGCAGTACTTC. Protein sequence: CASSLQGAVGEQYF.

The V and J genes are TRBV3-1 (or the pseudogene TRBV3-2) and TRBJ1-2, with a tentative D call TRBD1 (6 bases). The CDR3 covers 15 residues. Germline lookup yields CDR1 LGHDT and CDR2 YNNKEL (reference sequence). With 2 bases removed from V and 2 bases from J, the gap between germline ends came to 12 bases. For the CDR3, the DNA is TGTGCCAGCAGCCAATTCGGGGGCATAAACTATGGCTACACCTTC. Translation: CASSQFGGINYGYTF.